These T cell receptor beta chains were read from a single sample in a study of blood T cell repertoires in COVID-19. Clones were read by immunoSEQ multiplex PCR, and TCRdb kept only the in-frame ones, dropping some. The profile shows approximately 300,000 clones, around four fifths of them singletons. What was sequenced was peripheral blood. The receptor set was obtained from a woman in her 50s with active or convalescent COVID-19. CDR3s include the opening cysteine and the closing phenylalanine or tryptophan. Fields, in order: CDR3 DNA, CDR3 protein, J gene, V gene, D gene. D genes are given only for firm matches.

DNA: TGTGCCGCTACAGCACCCCTCCGGCAGGGCCACTCCTACGAGCAGTACTTC
CDR3: CAATAPLRQGHSYEQYF
J: TRBJ2-7
V: TRBV6-8
D: .

DNA: TGTGCCAGCAGCCAAGTACAGGGCTATGGCTACACCTTC
CDR3: CASSQVQGYGYTF
J: TRBJ1-2
V: TRBV3-1/TRBV3-2
D: .

DNA: TGTGCCAGCAGTGCGGGACAGCTTTTCTATGGCTACACCTTC
CDR3: CASSAGQLFYGYTF
J: TRBJ1-2
V: TRBV28
D: TRBD1

DNA: TGTGCCAGCCAGTCGGGATGGCTAGCGGGAAGCGAGCAGTACTTC
CDR3: CASQSGWLAGSEQYF
J: TRBJ2-7
V: TRBV28
D: TRBD2

DNA: TGTGCCAGCAGCCAACCCAAGGACTTTTCAATATCTAGCACAGATACGCAGTATTTT
CDR3: CASSQPKDFSISSTDTQYF
J: TRBJ2-3
V: TRBV4-2
D: .

DNA: TGTGCCAGGCAAACAGGGTGCGAGCAGTTCTTC
CDR3: CARQTGCEQFF
J: TRBJ2-1
V: TRBV18
D: .

DNA: TGTGCCAGCAGTTCGTATACCAGGACAGGGGAACCCTACGAGCAGTACTTC
CDR3: CASSSYTRTGEPYEQYF
J: TRBJ2-7
V: TRBV27
D: TRBD1

DNA: TGTGCCAGCAGCCAAATACAAGGGGGTAATGAAAAACTGTTTTTT
CDR3: CASSQIQGGNEKLFF
J: TRBJ1-4
V: TRBV14
D: .

DNA: TGTGCCAGCAGCTTCCGACTGTTGAGCTCCTACAATGAGCAGTTCTTC
CDR3: CASSFRLLSSYNEQFF
J: TRBJ2-1
V: TRBV11-2
D: .

DNA: TGTGCCAGCAGCCCAGGACACACTAACTATGGCTACACCTTC
CDR3: CASSPGHTNYGYTF
J: TRBJ1-2
V: TRBV3-1/TRBV3-2
D: .

DNA: TGTGCCAGCAGCCAAGACGTGAGTTATGGCTACACCTTC
CDR3: CASSQDVSYGYTF
J: TRBJ1-2
V: TRBV3-1/TRBV3-2
D: .

DNA: TGTGCCAGCGCCCTACAGGGACAGGGAGGCTACACCTTC
CDR3: CASALQGQGGYTF
J: TRBJ1-2
V: TRBV3-1/TRBV3-2
D: TRBD1

DNA: TGTGCCAGTAGTCCCGCCGGAGCGGCCAAAAACATTCAGTACTTC
CDR3: CASSPAGAAKNIQYF
J: TRBJ2-4
V: TRBV19
D: .

DNA: TGTGCCAGCAGTGTTCAACTAGCGGGCCTTTCCTACGAGCAGTACTTC
CDR3: CASSVQLAGLSYEQYF
J: TRBJ2-7
V: TRBV25-1
D: TRBD2

DNA: TGTGCCAGCTCATTATACAGGGGGCCCGGCGAGCAGTACTTC
CDR3: CASSLYRGPGEQYF
J: TRBJ2-7
V: TRBV18
D: TRBD1

DNA: TGTGCCAGCAGTCGAACCAGGGGGTTTAATGAAAAACTGTTTTTT
CDR3: CASSRTRGFNEKLFF
J: TRBJ1-4
V: TRBV2
D: TRBD1

DNA: TGCAGCGTTGAAGGGCAGGGTGGCACTGAAGCTTTCTTT
CDR3: CSVEGQGGTEAFF
J: TRBJ1-1
V: TRBV29-1
D: .

DNA: TGTGCCAGCAGTTACAAGACAGATGAAGCTTTCTTT
CDR3: CASSYKTDEAFF
J: TRBJ1-1
V: TRBV6-6
D: .

DNA: TGTGCCAGCAGCCAAGGGCTAACCCACCCTGGACTAGCGGGGGCCCAAGAGACCCAGTACTTC
CDR3: CASSQGLTHPGLAGAQETQYF
J: TRBJ2-5
V: TRBV4-2
D: TRBD2

DNA: TGTGCCAGCAGCTTCCCCAACGCGGAGACCCAGTACTTC
CDR3: CASSFPNAETQYF
J: TRBJ2-5
V: TRBV5-5
D: .

DNA: TGTGCCACCTCGGTGTTCGGAGATACGCAGTATTTT
CDR3: CATSVFGDTQYF
J: TRBJ2-3
V: TRBV7-9
D: .